This T cell receptor beta chain originates from a study of graft-versus-host responses after intestinal transplantation. Overall study: All recipients were given anti-thymocyte globulin induction, and tacrolimus and steroids were then administered for roughly 3 years.

Clones were sequenced by immunoSEQ multiplex PCR, and TCRdb holds only the in-frame ones, with some missing. This table has about 19,000 clones, around 86% appearing once. Post-transplant marrow was drawn from the posterior iliac crest or another site. The V gene's germline CDR1 is MNHEY and CDR2 SVGAGI. J was trimmed by 4 bases and V by 0 bases; bases with no gene match: 5. The CDR3 has 15 residues. The receptor comes from a human patient who received an intestinal transplant, so some T cells may come from the graft donor. The material sequenced was bone marrow, taken roughly 19 weeks after transplant. The chain uses TRBV6-5 and TRBJ2-7, with TRBD2 matching over 8 bases. This CDR3 is CASSYSAGEWYEQYF. The CDR3 DNA reads as TGTGCCAGCAGTTACTCAGCGGGAGAATGGTACGAGCAGTACTTC.